What follows is one TCR beta chain and its context. Ten or more counts support this clonotype. No antigen is known for it. Base qualities are not recorded, but no much larger clone differs from it by a single base. TCR beta CDR3 regions were amplified from RNA transcripts. The first round of RT-PCR for the TCR CDR3 was performed with the HTBI primer set and the Qiagen OneStep RT-PCR kit. Libraries were constructed in a second round of multiplex PCR, after which size selection and purification were carried out. Sequencing of the libraries was done on an Illumina HiSeq2000 using paired-end 100 bp reads. The paper's processing steps were these. Raw data were processed with SOAPnuke, discarding reads with adapters, uncalled bases, mean Phred below 15, or no exact constant-primer or identifier match. COPE v1.2.5 was used to merge high-quality paired reads, and clonotypes were defined as unique nucleotide sequences. MiTCR v1.1 was used to align clonotypes to the IMGT TRBV, TRBD and TRBJ reference segments. Analysis was restricted to V-J combinations with a frequency above 0.0001, which covered roughly 99% of repertoires. A TCS score was defined as the ratio of F50 (clonal expansion) to E x V (chaos), with BLOSUM62-based TCRdist applied between CDR3 peptides within each V-J. Welch's t-statistics and random forest reduced roughly 530 V-J features to 10 to 15, which were used in a naive Bayes classifier (R e1071). Using fastp trimming at Q25 and MiXCR clonotype assembly, TCRdb reanalyzed the public sequencing data and kept in-frame beta chains. CDR3 protein duplicates are merged, each entry listing the most common genes and DNA. For this entry, the V and J calls and clone size follow TCRdb and not the study's own pipeline. In all, the sample holds approximately 720,000 distinct CDR3 sequences, and under 20% of those were seen once. Jointly, the top ten make up approximately 16% of the sample.

The sample is drawn from a study of T cells in Graves' hyperthyroidism and ophthalmopathy (dated by TCRdb to between 2018 and 2021). Regarding the research as a whole: Peripheral blood samples were taken at initial diagnosis, before any treatment was given. According to the paper, TCR Vbeta CDR3 sequencing was carried out on approximately 140 peripheral blood samples, which came from approximately 41 ophthalmopathy, 80 or so hyperthyroidism and approximately 17 progressor patients. After sampling, hyperthyroidism patients received methimazole starting at 30 mg daily, and ophthalmopathy patients received high-dose intravenous methylprednisolone. TCR V-J signatures able to tell the groups apart were searched for in a discovery cohort of around 95 patients, of whom approximately 40 had Graves' ophthalmopathy and around 58 had stable Graves' hyperthyroidism. Thyroid tissue and blood T-cell repertoires from more than five Graves' hyperthyroidism patients were also compared in the study. For training and testing, the 95 to 100 patients in the discovery cohort were randomly divided in a 7:3 ratio. Prospective prediction of ophthalmopathy was tested in an independent validation cohort consisting of 18 to 20 hyperthyroidism patients and over 15 patients who later progressed to ophthalmopathy. Overall results and qualifications from the work: Most expanded thyroid clonotypes (frequency above 0.001) were also detected in blood, a finding suggesting that blood repertoires may reflect thyroid immune responses. Sample size was not statistically predetermined, and blinding of investigators to group allocation was not performed. In cross-validation, a model built on a 13 V-J signature told ophthalmopathy apart from stable hyperthyroidism with 85% to 90% sensitivity and 81% to 82% specificity, and in testing the same model reached 80%/75%. In validation, progression to ophthalmopathy was predicted by the model with around 71% sensitivity and around 76% specificity, a median of around 6.5 months before onset.

The hyperthyroidism patients were between 18 and 65 years old and newly diagnosed, with a disease duration of less than 2 months. Any patient with an uncontrolled infection, another autoimmune disease, pregnancy or lactation was excluded. Diagnoses were based on clinical symptoms, serum thyroxine and TRAb, thyroid ultrasound and orbital computed tomography. For progressor patients, blood was drawn at the first diagnosis of hyperthyroidism, before any ophthalmopathy symptoms had appeared. Ficoll-Paque density gradient centrifugation was used to isolate PBMCs from about 9.4 ml of fresh peripheral blood. Progressor patients were initially diagnosed with Graves' hyperthyroidism and developed ophthalmopathy during follow-up. Total RNA was extracted using Trizol reagent, and RNA quality was assessed on an Agilent 2100 Bioanalyzer. CDR1 is given as KGHSH and CDR2 as LQKENI, both from the germline V gene. The V and J ends are trimmed by 4 bases and 2 bases, leaving 7 bases between them. The CDR3 starts with the cysteine, ends with the phenylalanine, and has 13 residues. Just the 39-base CDR3 DNA is kept, in frame starting at base 1.

The sequenced sample consisted of blood. The sequence links TRBV18 to TRBJ2-3; the D segment cannot be called with confidence. This TCR derives from a woman aged 45 to 65 with Graves' hyperthyroidism that later progressed to Graves' ophthalmopathy. The DNA is as follows: TGTGCCAGCTCACTGTATCACACAGATACGCAGTATTTT. Its protein reads: CASSLYHTDTQYF. The entire variable domain, with the stretches around the CDR3 drawn from the reference TRBV18 and TRBJ2-3 proteins, is NAGVMQNPRHLVRRRGQEARLRCSPMKGHSHVYWYRQLPEEGLKFMVYLQKENIIDESGMPKERFSAEFPKEGPSILRIQQVVRGDSAAYFCASSLYHTDTQYFGPGTRLTVL.